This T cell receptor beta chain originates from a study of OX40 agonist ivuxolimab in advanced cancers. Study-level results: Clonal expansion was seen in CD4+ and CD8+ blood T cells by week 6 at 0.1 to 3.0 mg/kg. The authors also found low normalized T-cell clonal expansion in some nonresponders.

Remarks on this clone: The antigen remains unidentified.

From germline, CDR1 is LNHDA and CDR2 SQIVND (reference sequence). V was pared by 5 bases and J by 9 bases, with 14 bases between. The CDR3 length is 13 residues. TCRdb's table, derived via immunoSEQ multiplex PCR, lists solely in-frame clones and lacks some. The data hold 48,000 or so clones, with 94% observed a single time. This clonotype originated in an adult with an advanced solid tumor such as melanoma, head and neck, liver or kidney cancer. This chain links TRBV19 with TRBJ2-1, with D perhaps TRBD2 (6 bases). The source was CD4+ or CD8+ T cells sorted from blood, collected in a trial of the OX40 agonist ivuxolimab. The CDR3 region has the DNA TGTGCCAGTAGTTCCGCTAGCGTTGGTGAGCAGTTCTTC. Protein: CASSSASVGEQFF.